This T cell receptor (beta chain) was identified during a study of CD8+CD57+ T cells in acquired aplastic anemia. Template material for TCR beta VDJ and CDR3 profiling consisted of genomic DNA. Using its own MiXCR run on the reads, TCRdb lists one record per CDR3 protein. This repertoire shows roughly 93,000 distinct CDR3 sequences, 55% to 70% found once; its top ten account for around three fifths. The patients chosen for sequencing had shown expansion of CD8+CD57+ cells (detected by flow cytometry). CDR1 is GTSNPN and CDR2 is SVGIG in the germline V gene (reference sequence). The trim removed 3 bases at V and 2 bases at J, leaving 3 bases unmatched. CDR3 size: 13 residues.

The sequence was collected from a human donor with aplastic anemia. Sequencing was performed on sorted CD4+, CD8+, or CD8+CD57+ T cells (not recorded which) from PBMCs. J is TRBJ1-1 and V is TRBV30, with 7 nucleotides matching TRBD1. CDR3 sequence (DNA): TGTGCCTGGAGGGGACAGCTCAACACTGAAGCTTTCTTT. It specifies CAWRGQLNTEAFF.